Below are 16 T cell receptor beta chains sequenced from a single sample in a study of identical twins (dated by TCRdb to about 2016). The library was made by 5' RACE. TCRdb records Illumina HiSeq 2000 as the sequencer. TCRdb cleaned the public reads at Q25 with fastp, built clones with MiXCR and kept in-frame beta chains. For every CDR3 protein sequence, its rows merge into one entry that carries the most common genes and DNA. The sample includes just under 650,000 distinct CDR3 sequences, with less than 9% observed a single time. Of the sample, less than 2% falls within the top ten clones. In addition, the sample was reused for a study of yellow fever vaccine responses in identical twins.

The material sequenced was PBMCs. The receptors derive from a woman under 30 in good health.

The sample holds a few counts of this clonotype. The rearrangement joins TRBV24-1 to TRBJ1-5; D gene ambiguous. The V end lost 9 bases, the J end lost 1 base, and 9 bases lay between the germline ends. The CDR3 has 13 amino acids. Per the germline V gene, CDR1 is KGHDR and CDR2 is SFDVKD. The CDR3 nucleotides read TGTGCCACCTCGATTGGGAGCAATCAGCCCCAGCATTTT. The encoded protein is CATSIGSNQPQHF.

This clonotype was counted at least ten times. The chain has TRBV7-2 and TRBJ2-1; no clear D. This CDR3 has 17 amino acids. V was shortened by 2 bases and J by 0 bases, with 14 bases between the two germline ends. CDR1 SGHTA and CDR2 FQGNSA come from the germline V gene. The DNA of the CDR3 is TGTGCCAGCAGCTTACGGTCCCCGCATACCTCCTACAATGAGCAGTTCTTC. Translated: CASSLRSPHTSYNEQFF.

This chain links TRBV20-1 with TRBJ2-7, with D possibly being TRBD2 (5 bases). The CDR3 sequence is 16 residues long. The germline CDR1 and CDR2 sequences are DFQATT and SNEGSKA (reference sequence). V was shortened by 2 bases and J by 2 bases, with 19 bases between the two germline ends. The CDR3 loop is CSARPSRLAETYEQYF. The CDR3 DNA is TGCAGTGCTAGACCGTCGAGGCTAGCCGAAACCTACGAGCAGTACTTC.

Only a few counts were recorded for this clonotype. The V gene is TRBV13, the J gene TRBJ1-1; D is ambiguous. The germline V gene encodes CDR1 PRHDT and CDR2 FYEKMQ (reference sequence). CDR3 size: 17 residues. The V end lost 5 bases, the J end lost 4 bases, and 23 bases lay between the germline ends. CDR3 DNA sequence: TGTGCCAGCAGCACCGAGGTTTCGACCCTCGGTGGCACTGAAGCTTTCTTT. Translation gives CASSTEVSTLGGTEAFF.

The CDR3 nucleotides are TGCGCCAGCAGCCAAGATTTGGACCGGGGGGCGTCTTTCTATGGCTACACCTTC. This sequence encodes CASSQDLDRGASFYGYTF. This chain uses TRBV4-1 with TRBJ1-2; tentative D call: TRBD1 (6 bases). Germline assignment: CDR1 MGHRA and CDR2 YSYEKL. The V gene lost 0 bases and the J gene lost 4 bases, with 21 bases spanning the gap. CDR3 length: 18 amino acids.

This clonotype occurred many times. The gene calls are TRBV6-1 and TRBJ2-1, with 8 bases fitting TRBD2. The CDR3 is made up of 15 amino acids. Trimming cost V 5 bases and J 5 bases; bases outside gene matches: 8. The germline gives CDR1 MNHNS, CDR2 SASEGT. CDR3 sequence reads: CASSPPGLVHNEQFF. In DNA form, the CDR3 reads TGTGCCAGCAGTCCACCGGGACTAGTCCACAATGAGCAGTTCTTC.

The sample holds a few counts of this clonotype. This chain uses TRBV11-2 with TRBJ2-1; no clear D. The CDR3 extends over 18 amino acids. Looked up from germline, CDR1 is SGHAT and CDR2 is FQNNGV. V lost 5 bases, J lost 6 bases, and 26 bases lay in between. CDR3: CASSLRSSPLGRSNEQFF. The CDR3 bases are TGTGCCAGCAGCCTACGAAGTTCGCCCCTAGGGCGAAGCAATGAGCAGTTCTTC.

The CDR3 reads CASSGTGWATNEKLFF. The CDR3 DNA reads TGTGCCAGCAGTGGTACAGGGTGGGCAACTAATGAAAAACTGTTTTTT. This chain joins TRBV2 and TRBJ1-4; D possibly corresponds to TRBD1 (6 bases). Per germline, CDR1 SNHLY and CDR2 FYNNEI. CDR3 length: 16 amino acids. With 4 bases removed from V and 0 bases from J, the gap between germline ends came to 12 bases.

This clonotype was counted between two and nine times. The V and J genes are TRBV4-1 and TRBJ2-1, with 7 bases aligning to TRBD2. The CDR3 spans 17 residues. CDR1 is MGHRA and CDR2 is YSYEKL in the germline V gene. With 1 base clipped from V and 1 base from J, the junction kept 7 bases outside the gene matches. CDR3 bases: TGCGCCAGCAGCCAAGTTGGGAGCGGGGAATCCTACAATGAGCAGTTCTTC. It specifies CASSQVGSGESYNEQFF.

This clonotype was recorded a few times. The V call is TRBV7-6, the J call TRBJ1-2; D remains unclear. Germline CDR1 SGHVS, CDR2 FNYEAQ. This CDR3 is built from 14 residues. Trimming shortened V by 5 bases and J by 4 bases, and 14 bases separated the two germline ends. CDR3 coding DNA: TGTGCCAGCAGCGCCCGGGGAGGCCCCTATGGCTACACCTTC. Amino acid sequence: CASSARGGPYGYTF.

This sequence joins TRBV29-1 and TRBJ2-2; D gene ambiguous. With 6 bases removed from V and 0 bases from J, the gap between germline ends came to 14 bases. The CDR3 contains 15 residues. Germline loops: CDR1 SQVTM, CDR2 ANQGSEA. CDR3 residues: CSVAKQNPNTGELFF. CDR3 bases: TGCAGCGTCGCTAAACAAAACCCGAACACCGGGGAGCTGTTTTTT.

Only a few counts were recorded for this clonotype. The chain joins TRBV27 to TRBJ1-2; TRBD1 matches at 9 bases. The CDR3 has 16 residues. V lost 0 bases to trimming and J lost 6 bases; unmatched junction nucleotides: 8. CDR1 is MNHEY and CDR2 is SMNVEV in the germline V gene (reference sequence). CDR3 region: CASSLSQGAKYDGYTF. The DNA for the CDR3 is TGTGCCAGCAGTTTATCACAGGGGGCGAAATATGATGGCTACACCTTC.

The chain employs TRBV7-9 and TRBJ1-2; D remains ambiguous. There are 13 residues in the CDR3. The germline V gene encodes CDR1 SEHNR and CDR2 FQNEAQ (reference sequence). V was trimmed by 2 bases and J by 0 bases, leaving 4 bases between them. CDR3 in amino acids: CASSLRPNYGYTF. As DNA, the CDR3 is TGTGCCAGCAGCTTACGGCCTAACTATGGCTACACCTTC.

This clonotype was counted ten times or more. The genes are TRBV12-3 or TRBV12-4 and TRBJ1-1, with D uncertain. There are 13 residues in the CDR3. Trimming removed 6 bases from V and 1 base from J, with 9 bases in between. The CDR3: CASSGRWNTEAFF. CDR3 bases: TGTGCCAGCAGCGGGCGGTGGAACACTGAAGCTTTCTTT.

At least ten counts were recorded for this clonotype. The chain has TRBV5-1 and TRBJ1-2; D possibly corresponds to TRBD1 (5 bases). Germline CDR1 and CDR2: SGHRS and YFSETQ. The length of the CDR3 is 14 residues. Deletions cut 0 bases from V and 1 base from J, with 7 bases between. This CDR3 is CASSLAGLNYGYTF. The CDR3 nucleotides read TGCGCCAGCAGCTTGGCAGGGCTTAACTATGGCTACACCTTC.

This clonotype was counted between two and nine times. This rearrangement joins TRBV7-9 to TRBJ1-4; maybe TRBD1 (5 bases). The CDR3 consists of 14 residues. Germline CDR1 and CDR2: SEHNR and FQNEAQ (reference sequence). V gave up 5 bases and J gave up 6 bases, with 13 bases separating them. The CDR3 spells CASSSRVRDEKLFF. In nucleotides, the CDR3 is TGTGCCAGCAGCAGCAGGGTGAGGGATGAAAAACTGTTTTTT.